These 26 T cell receptor beta chains originate from one sample sequenced in a study of blood T cells in healthy people across ages. The second PCR ran about 6 to 12 cycles with a sample-barcoded 5' primer and J-beta primers. TCRdb used MiXCR to reprocess the 5' RACE reads, holding one entry per CDR3 protein. The sample yields 1.5 million to 2 million distinct CDR3 sequences, 35% to 50% seen once. What was sequenced was blood. Receptor source: a human donor in good health.

In its sample, this clonotype was seen a few times. This chain links TRBV28 with TRBJ1-6; TRBD1 matches 7 bases. V was clipped by 3 bases and J by 9 bases; unmatched bases: 8. This CDR3 comprises 15 residues. Looked up from germline, CDR1 is MDHEN and CDR2 is SYDVKM. The CDR3 sequence: CASSLIGGGVSPLHF. The CDR3 region has the DNA TGTGCCAGCAGTTTGATTGGAGGGGGCGTTTCACCCCTCCACTTT.

This clonotype occurred many times. J is TRBJ2-4 and V is TRBV15; TRBD1 matches 9 bases. Germline CDR1 and CDR2: LNHNV and YYDKDF (reference sequence). The CDR3 has 16 residues. V shed 4 bases, J shed 6 bases, and the junction held 10 bases outside the gene matches. This chain's CDR3 is CATSTTGGLAGNIQYF. In nucleotides, the CDR3 is TGTGCCACCAGCACGACAGGGGGGTTAGCCGGAAACATTCAGTACTTC. Full variable domain (missing parts from reference TRBV15 and TRBJ2-4): DAMVIQNPRYQVTQFGKPVTLSCSQTLNHNVMYWYQQKSSQAPKLLFHYYDKDFNNEADTPDNFQSRRPNTSFCFLDIRSPGLGDTAMYLCATSTTGGLAGNIQYFGAGTRLSVL.

This clonotype was observed a handful of times. This rearrangement joins TRBV15 to TRBJ2-7, with D possibly TRBD1 on 6 matching bases. In germline, CDR1 is LNHNV, CDR2 YYDKDF (reference sequence). V was shortened by 1 base and J by 3 bases, with 13 bases between the two germline ends. This CDR3 contains 15 residues. CDR3 sequence: CATSRARDTDYEQYF. The CDR3 bases are TGTGCCACCAGCAGAGCCCGGGACACTGACTACGAGCAGTACTTC.

The V and J genes are TRBV7-2 and TRBJ1-5, with D possibly TRBD1 on 6 matching bases. V was pared by 1 base and J by 5 bases, with 15 bases between. This CDR3 is built from 16 residues. CDR1 and CDR2 from the germline V gene are SGHTA and FQGNSA. The DNA of the CDR3 is TGTGCCAGCAGCTTAGGGGGGCTAGGGTTCTATCAGCCCCAGCATTTT. Protein product: CASSLGGLGFYQPQHF.

V usage is TRBV29-1 and J usage is TRBJ1-2; D not resolved. CDR3 size: 13 residues. Per the germline V gene, CDR1 is SQVTM and CDR2 is ANQGSEA. Deletions cut 7 bases from V and 3 bases from J, with 15 bases between. This chain's CDR3 is CSAVRADHYGYTF. CDR3 DNA: TGCAGCGCCGTAAGAGCGGACCACTATGGCTACACCTTC.

This clonotype appeared a few times. The chain is built from TRBV20-1 and TRBJ2-3; D is uncertain. CDR3 size: 16 residues. The germline V gene encodes CDR1 DFQATT and CDR2 SNEGSKA (reference sequence). V was shortened by 8 bases and J by 1 base, with 22 bases between the two germline ends. CDR3 in amino acids: CSSTRPGGDGTDTQYF. The CDR3 nucleotides read TGCAGTTCGACTCGTCCCGGCGGAGACGGCACAGATACGCAGTATTTT.

The chain employs TRBV20-1 and TRBJ2-5; 11 bases agree with TRBD2. CDR3 length equals 15 residues. V shed 6 bases and J 5 bases; nucleotides not matched to a gene: 11. Germline V CDR1 and CDR2: DFQATT, SNEGSKA (reference sequence). CDR3: CSAPVAGGRRETQYF. CDR3 coding DNA: TGCAGTGCACCAGTAGCGGGGGGGCGGAGGGAGACCCAGTACTTC.

The CDR3 DNA is TGTGCCAGCAGTTTGACCATTACAGGGGGCCCCGCCAAAAACATTCAGTACTTC. Translated, it gives CASSLTITGGPAKNIQYF. This sequence joins TRBV12-3 or TRBV12-4 and TRBJ2-4; TRBD1 agrees at 9 bases. Losses at the gene ends were 3 bases for V and 1 base for J; bases not matched to a gene: 10. This CDR3 has 18 residues.

This clonotype has a count of ten or more. A junction end diverges from the germline sequence, so it may reflect a read error. J is TRBJ2-4 and V is TRBV7-7, with unresolved D. The better agreement between TRBJ2-7 and the DNA end casts doubt on the J call. CDR1 is SSHAT, CDR2 FNYEAQ, per germline (reference sequence). The CDR3 is 14 amino acids. The CDR3 nucleotides read TGTGCTAGCAGCTTAGGCCCGGGCGTCAACGAGCAGTACTTC. It specifies CASSLGPGVNEQYF.

The chain couples TRBV20-1 to TRBJ2-3; 12 positions match TRBD2. The germline gives CDR1 DFQATT, CDR2 SNEGSKA (reference sequence). The ends lost 0 bases at V and 3 bases at J; junction bases unmatched: 7. The CDR3 is 17 residues long. CDR3 loop: CSARDAASGGATDTQYF. For the CDR3, the DNA is TGCAGTGCTAGAGATGCCGCTAGCGGGGGGGCAACAGATACGCAGTATTTT.

V is TRBV12-5 and J is TRBJ1-5; unclear D gene. This CDR3 comprises 18 residues. Germline CDR1 is LGHNT and CDR2 is FRNRAP. Trimming shortened V by 2 bases and J by 3 bases, and 20 bases separated the two germline ends. The CDR3 bases are TGTGCTAGTGGTTTGCCCCGCCGGGCCGGAGCGGCCAATCAGCCCCAGCATTTT. This sequence encodes CASGLPRRAGAANQPQHF.

This sequence joins TRBV6-2 or TRBV6-3 and TRBJ2-7, with D uncertain. V lost 7 bases and J lost 3, with 19 bases in between. CDR3 length: 15 residues. Germline assignment: CDR1 MNHEY and CDR2 SVGEGT. In DNA form, the CDR3 reads TGTGCCAGCAAGCTGGGTCGCACCTCAAACTACGAGCAGTACTTC. Its protein product is CASKLGRTSNYEQYF.

This clonotype was observed a handful of times. This sequence joins TRBV5-1 and TRBJ2-1, with 16 bases lining up with TRBD2. Germline V gene sequence: CDR1 SGHRS, CDR2 YFSETQ. CDR3 length: 18 residues. V lost 4 bases, J lost 7 bases, and 11 bases stayed unmatched. CDR3 residues: CASSTGTSGGARGNEQFF. As DNA, the CDR3 is TGCGCCAGCAGCACCGGGACTAGCGGGGGGGCCCGAGGGAATGAGCAGTTCTTC.

This clonotype was found once. With a much larger clone just one base away, this may be a read error. The V call is TRBV7-2, the J call TRBJ2-4; the match to TRBD1 covers 8 bases. CDR3 length: 16 residues. Per germline, CDR1 SGHTA and CDR2 FQGNSA. The CDR3 sequence: CASSSTGVGSKNIRYF. The CDR3 nucleotides are TGTGCCAGCAGTTCGACAGGGGTGGGATCCAAAAACATTCGGTACTTC.

This chain uses TRBV10-3 with TRBJ1-1; the D gene is possibly TRBD1 (5 bases). V was trimmed by 7 bases and J by 1 base, leaving 10 bases between them. The CDR3 runs 13 residues. Germline V lookup: CDR1 ENHRY, CDR2 SYGVKD. CDR3 sequence (DNA): TGTGCCATCACCGCGGACACGAACACTGAAGCTTTCTTT. Its protein product is CAITADTNTEAFF.

The chain joins TRBV7-9 to TRBJ2-1; tentative D call: TRBD1 (5 bases). The ends were cut back, 1 base at V and 5 bases at J, with 9 bases in the middle. Per the germline V gene, CDR1 is SEHNR and CDR2 is FQNEAQ (reference sequence). There are 14 residues in the CDR3. This CDR3 reads CASSLEGSHNEQFF. The CDR3 DNA is TGTGCCAGCAGCTTAGAGGGGTCCCACAATGAGCAGTTCTTC.

The table lists this clonotype with a few counts. The rearrangement joins TRBV20-1 to TRBJ1-2, with 9 nucleotides matching TRBD1. Germline-derived CDR1 and CDR2 are DFQATT and SNEGSKA (reference sequence). CDR3 length: 18 residues. Germline trimming cut 1 base from V and 0 bases from J; bases unmatched to any gene: 12. The CDR3: CSARGPPGQGGPNYGYTF. CDR3 sequence (DNA): TGCAGTGCTAGAGGTCCTCCGGGACAGGGTGGACCTAACTATGGCTACACCTTC.

Turning to this clonotype: One end of the junction is discordant with germline, which a read error may explain. The chain carries TRBV7-2 and TRBJ1-5; D remains ambiguous. The CDR3 runs 13 residues. Germline CDR1 SGHTA, CDR2 FQGNSA. In DNA, the CDR3 is TGTGCCGGCAGCTCCGGACTGGGGCAGCCCCAGCATTTT. It codes for CAGSSGLGQPQHF.

This clonotype was found a few times. The gene calls are TRBV29-1 and TRBJ1-2; 8 nucleotides agree with TRBD1. Looked up from germline, CDR1 is SQVTM and CDR2 is ANQGSEA. The CDR3 totals 12 residues. V trimming: 8 bases; J trimming: 6 bases; junction bases outside the gene matches: 8. In nucleotides, the CDR3 is TGCAGCACCCAACAGGGGGAGAATGGCTACACCTTC. It specifies CSTQQGENGYTF.

The chain has TRBV6-6 and TRBJ2-7; the D call may be TRBD1 or TRBD2 (5 bases each). The V gene lost 6 bases and the J gene lost 2 bases, with 17 bases spanning the gap. Germline CDR1 reads MNHNY; CDR2 reads SVGAGI (reference sequence). CDR3 length: 15 residues. The DNA of the CDR3 is TGTGCCAGCAGCCGGGTCCGGGGCAGGGCCTACGAGCAGTACTTC. Amino acids: CASSRVRGRAYEQYF.

This clonotype appeared many times. The chain couples TRBV7-2 to TRBJ2-7, with D uncertain. Germline loops: CDR1 SGHTA, CDR2 FQGNSA. There are 13 residues in the CDR3. V lost 5 bases, J lost 2 bases, and 10 bases lay in between. The CDR3 DNA follows: TGTGCCAGCAGCCCGGACCTACCCTACGAGCAGTACTTC. It translates to CASSPDLPYEQYF.

This clonotype was counted only a few times. The chain is built from TRBV11-2 and TRBJ2-5; possible D gene TRBD1, 6 bases. The CDR3 totals 13 residues. V was cut by 5 bases and J by 4 bases, with 11 bases left in between. Germline loops: CDR1 SGHAT, CDR2 FQNNGV. CDR3: CASSPGGPETQYF. DNA for the CDR3: TGTGCCAGCAGCCCTGGGGGCCCAGAGACCCAGTACTTC.

This clonotype was counted between two and nine times. The chain carries TRBV20-1 and TRBJ2-1; 14 bases are shared with TRBD2. Germline CDR1 and CDR2: DFQATT and SNEGSKA (reference sequence). V lost 4 bases, J lost 6 bases, and 2 bases stayed unmatched. The CDR3 extends over 14 amino acids. Written as DNA, the CDR3 is TGCAGTGCTACAGGACTAGCGGGGGGCAATGAGCAGTTCTTC. This codes for CSATGLAGGNEQFF.

The gene calls are TRBV7-2 and TRBJ2-3; the match to TRBD2 covers 8 bases. The V gene's germline CDR1 is SGHTA and CDR2 FQGNSA. Germline trimming cut 1 base from V and 2 bases from J; bases unmatched to any gene: 8. This CDR3 contains 17 residues. CDR3 loop: CASSLDHLAGLTDTQYF. The CDR3 DNA is TGTGCCAGCAGCTTAGATCATTTAGCGGGGCTCACAGATACGCAGTATTTT.

In regard to this clonotype: Compared with germline, one end of the junction differs, possibly owing to a read error. The chain uses TRBV5-1 and TRBJ2-1, with TRBD2 identical over 7 bases. Germline V gene lookup returns CDR1 SGHRS and CDR2 YFSETQ. The CDR3 length is 16 residues. CDR3 in amino acids: CASSLTTSVSYSEQFF. Here the CDR3 DNA reads TGCGCCAGCAGCTTGACTACTAGCGTCTCCTACAGTGAGCAGTTCTTC.

This clonotype showed up just a few times. This rearrangement joins TRBV7-2 to TRBJ2-1; no clear D. Germline assignment: CDR1 SGHTA and CDR2 FQGNSA. The V end lost 5 bases, the J end lost 5 bases, and 16 bases lay between the germline ends. CDR3 length: 15 amino acids. This chain's CDR3 is CASSPALTPHNEQFF. Written as DNA, the CDR3 is TGTGCCAGCAGCCCAGCCCTTACCCCCCACAATGAGCAGTTCTTC.